The clone carrying this T cell receptor (beta chain) was observed at least ten times. Its antigen remains unidentified. This sample is part of a study of T cells in Graves' hyperthyroidism and ophthalmopathy. Graves' hyperthyroidism qualified as stable when ophthalmopathy did not progress within 18 months. Each diagnosis drew on symptoms, thyroxine, TRAb, thyroid ultrasound and orbital computed tomography findings. The CDR3 runs 13 residues. The V gene lost 4 bases and the J gene lost 6 bases, with 13 bases spanning the gap. Regions amplified from RNA transcripts were the TCR beta CDR3 regions. TCR CDR3 regions were first amplified by RT-PCR with HTBI primers. In TCRdb, the multiplex PCR reads were re-called with MiXCR into one record per CDR3 protein. The table records some 620,000 distinct CDR3 sequences, under 20% of them present only once. Study-wide results and caveats: Using 13 V-J features, a model discriminated ophthalmopathy from stable hyperthyroidism.

The material sequenced was blood. The genes are TRBV12-3 or TRBV12-4 and TRBJ2-7, with D tentatively TRBD2 (5 bases). This clonotype was obtained from a woman aged 25 to 45 with Graves' hyperthyroidism. The DNA for the CDR3 is TGTGCCAGCAGTTCGGGATGGGATCCCGAGCAGTACTTC. It is translated as CASSSGWDPEQYF.